This TCR beta chain was observed in a study of cytomegalovirus exposure and HLA in healthy donors (dated by TCRdb to about 2017). Looking at the study overall: According to an earlier analysis of a few hundred of the donors, about 180 million T cells yielded 120 million or so unique TCR beta sequences and approximately 300 Gb of sequence data. An early release covering over 500 HLA-typed donors comprised 250 to 350 gigabases of sequencing data and around 80 million unique TCR sequences. Of the 350 to 400 genotyped donors, roughly 80% fell in the genetic ancestry cluster associated with self-reported Caucasian donors. The aim of the study was to test whether cataloging public T cell receptors could identify signatures of past pathogen exposure. The T cell repertoires of under 700 subjects were profiled by immunosequencing and related to cytomegalovirus serostatus. A separate validation cohort of over a hundred different subjects was used in addition to the 666-subject first cohort. To predict cytomegalovirus infection status, the study brought together high-throughput TCR immunosequencing, statistical association of individual TCRs with disease status, and machine learning. A later analysis re-examined previously published TCR beta repertoires from several hundred donors and added high-resolution HLA genotyping to investigate patterns of TCR occurrence. Rather than drawing on any new phenotypic data, the later analysis identified candidate immune exposures from TCR beta sequences and the way those sequences occurred across donors. An earlier analysis of 450 to 750 of the donors used high-throughput TCR beta sequencing to judge whether each TCR beta V gene segment behaved as functional or pseudogenic. Donor age, sex, ethnicity and CMV serostatus were collected together with the repertoire data. A later genetic analysis used genome-wide SNP genotypes for about 65% of the roughly 700 donors, treating that subset as a discovery cohort. Every discovery cohort repertoire had been produced on one sequencing platform. HLA typing included class I and class II loci at four-digit resolution. Typing coverage varied by locus: roughly 629-630 donors for A, B, C, DRB1 and DQB1; more than 500 for DQA1; over 600 for DPA1; approximately 490 for DPB1. A handful of DR-DQ haplotypes were handled as single units for association and clustering because linkage in the cohort was strong. Among some 410 genotyped donors of the cohort, an average of around 240,000 unique TCR beta nucleotide sequences were sequenced per donor, around 20% of them non-productive. General findings and caveats noted by the study authors: The cohort was sequenced for TCR beta chains only, and without alpha or paired-chain data the features that could be detected were limited. Most TCR sequences were observed very rarely across donors, whereas some public TCRs were present in many individuals. The classifier was reported to diagnose cytomegalovirus status with high specificity and sensitivity in both the original and validation cohorts. The authors suggested that the approach could potentially be extended to other disease states and immunological phenotypes. Broadly in line with IMGT annotations, most TCR beta V segments showed up in productive rearrangements about 87% or about 30% of the time in an earlier analysis of about 500 of the donors. According to a later genetic analysis, donors in an Asian-associated ancestry cluster had fewer N-insertions in productive TCRs than the approximately 700-donor mean. A later analysis reported that several top co-occurrence clusters appeared linked to parvovirus B19, influenza, CMV and Epstein-Barr virus. Because counts were too low, 15 to 20 rarely observed V segments, including chromosome 9 orphons, were excluded from the earlier analysis of fewer than 650 of the donors. Linkage disequilibrium might explain the correlated functional status among segregating V segments, but an unknown experimental factor could not be ruled out. In a later analysis, TCR association rates were found to vary across HLA loci, with the most associated TCRs seen for DRB1 alleles and the fewest for HLA-C alleles. The study listed 150 to 200 TCR beta chains as associated with cytomegalovirus. An association between a missense DCLRE1C variant and V-gene and J-gene trimming of TCR beta chains was found in a later genetic analysis and replicated in an independent cohort. A further reported finding was that TCR beta sequences accurately predicted the HLA-A and HLA-B alleles for most subjects in the first cohort. In a later analysis, HLA-associated TCR beta chains were found to be more clonally expanded and to have lower generation probabilities than equally common non-associated chains. Immune exposure information for the cohort was limited to CMV serostatus. Presence/absence analyses assumed roughly uniform sequencing depth across donors, an assumption that may not hold. At a false discovery rate of 0.05, a later analysis linked fewer than 20,000 TCR beta sequences to specific HLA alleles. Because the 87-base-pair reads could not distinguish some IMGT-functional V segments, including TRBV6-2 and TRBV6-3, those segments were excluded. A cluster of highly shared sequence variants was judged likely to represent a technical artifact of the sequencing pipeline. Most CMV-associated TCR beta chains appeared to be HLA-restricted in a later analysis, and the HLA associations seemed to be driven largely by CMV exposure. Three of the identified cytomegalovirus-associated TCR beta chains were confirmed in vitro to be specific for cytomegalovirus antigens. Because HLA typing was missing for some donors at each locus, association tests included only the typed subset. When HLA alleles, especially DR and DQ, strongly co-occurred, attributing TCR associations to individual alleles was difficult.

The library was generated by the immunoSEQ multiplex PCR assay. A mixture of 60 forward primers for TCR Vbeta segments and 13 reverse primers for TCR Jbeta segments was used in the multiplex PCR. Amplification of the CDR3 region of rearranged TCR beta genes was performed with a multiplex PCR assay on genomic DNA. The amplified TCR beta libraries were sequenced on the Illumina HiSeq System as 87-base-pair reads. The study's own analysis went as follows. A later analysis tallied 80 million to 95 million unique TCR beta chains across the 640 or so repertoires, and around 9.9 million of those chains were shared by two or more donors. Raw reads were error-corrected and collapsed into unique sequences by a nearest-neighbor algorithm in which closely related sequences were merged to remove PCR and sequencing errors. Alignment of CDR3 sequences to IMGT reference sequences was used to assign V, D and J gene segments. For a sequence to be retained, at least a six-nucleotide match to both a V gene segment and a J gene segment was required. Rearrangements were called productive when the CDR3 lacked stop codons and stayed in frame with V and J; all others were non-productive. Following IMGT convention, CDR3 was defined as the stretch from the second conserved V-encoded cysteine up to the conserved J-encoded phenylalanine. In an earlier analysis of just under 600 of the donors, sequences lacking an unambiguous match to a single V gene segment were excluded. An earlier analysis of under 750 of the donors called V segments functional above 56.7% productive rearrangements and segregating when the between-donor standard deviation exceeded 5%. A statistical classification framework was built to diagnose cytomegalovirus status from the catalog of TCR beta chain sequences. In a later analysis, V and J genes were assigned by comparing TCR nucleotide sequences against IMGT/GENE-DB human TR gene sequences. A later analysis assigned CDR3 sequences and most-parsimonious VDJ recombination scenarios with the TCRdist pipeline. A later analysis defined each TCR beta chain by its CDR3 amino acid sequence plus V-gene family, and excluded reads lacking a unique V-gene family. As a way to deal with suspected cross-contamination and a sequencing artifact, a later analysis dropped approximately 570 nucleotide sequences that were highly shared and had low generation probability. For each public chain, a later analysis derived a clonal expansion index from normalized ranks of inferred template counts within each repertoire. Generation probabilities in a later analysis came from a VDJ recombination model fitted to out-of-frame rearrangements, and those results were checked against IGoR. In a later analysis, hypergeometric tests were used to score TCR-TCR, TCR-HLA and TCR-CMV co-occurrence, with a repertoire-size bias correction applied to TCR pairs. False discovery rates were estimated in a later analysis by permuting HLA or CMV assignments 20 times. In a later analysis, co-occurring TCRs were grouped using DBSCAN, and TCRdist sequence similarity was added for clustering within HLA-allele-positive subsets. For co-occurrence clustering, repertoires with fewer than 30,000 or more than 120,000 public chains were excluded, along with about five repertoires with anomalous nucleotide sharing. What TCRdb holds here is the immuneACCESS table cut down to in-frame rearrangements. Part of the clones is not present; checked against another copy, under half of the missing clones reflect an unresolved V gene, and the others are unexplained. Clone size and the V and J calls come from that table; the DNA yielded D and trimming. The sample table lists under 150,000 clones, over 70% of them with a count of one. The ten largest clonotypes hold roughly 3% of the sample.

The cohort comprised 710 or so healthy bone marrow donors. At the time of sampling, every cohort member was nominally healthy, though immune exposures that went unrecorded were likely present. The donor was CMV seropositive and belonged to the group of about 290 seropositive cohort members. A peripheral blood sample was provided by each donor, and peripheral blood mononuclear cells were used for TCR beta sequencing. The Qiagen DNeasy Blood Extraction Kit was used to extract genomic DNA from the blood cell samples. The CDR3 numbers 13 residues from cysteine through phenylalanine. Only the CDR3 portion is preserved as DNA: 39 bases, with reading frame beginning at the first base. V sheds 2 bases and J sheds 7 bases, leaving 8 bases between their ends. Based on the germline V gene, the CDR1 and CDR2 sequences are MGHRA and YSYEKL. On this clone: This receptor's antigen is unknown. No qualities accompany the bases; no much larger clone lies one base away.

Here the chain combines TRBV4-1 and TRBJ2-2; a weak D assignment points to TRBD1 (6 bases agree). The source of this sequence is a woman aged 55 to 70 in good health and CMV-seropositive. Sequences were obtained from PBMCs. For the CDR3, the sequence is CASSQQGFGELFF. Here is the DNA: TGCGCCAGCAGCCAACAGGGGTTCGGGGAGCTGTTTTTT.